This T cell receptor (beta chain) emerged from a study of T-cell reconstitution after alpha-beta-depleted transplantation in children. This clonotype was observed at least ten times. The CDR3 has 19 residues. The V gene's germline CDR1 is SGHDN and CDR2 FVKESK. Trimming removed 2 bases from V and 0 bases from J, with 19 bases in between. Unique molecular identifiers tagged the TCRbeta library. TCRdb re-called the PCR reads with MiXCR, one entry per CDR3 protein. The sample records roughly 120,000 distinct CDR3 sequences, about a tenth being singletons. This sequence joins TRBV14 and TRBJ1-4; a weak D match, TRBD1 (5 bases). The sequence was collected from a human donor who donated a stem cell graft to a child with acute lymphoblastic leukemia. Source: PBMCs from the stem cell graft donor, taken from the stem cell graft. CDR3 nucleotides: TGTGCCAGCAGCCAACGAAGTCAGGGCATCCTCTCAACTAATGAAAAACTGTTTTTT. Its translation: CASSQRSQGILSTNEKLFF.